This T cell receptor beta chain was observed in a study of shared clonotypes between healthy human individuals (TCRdb year 2020). For the study in its entirety: A couple of women and a few men aged 18 to 49 years were included in the cohort. Different laboratories and diverse techniques were used to prepare libraries and sequence TCR repertoires, to increase sequencing depth and limit assay-specific biases. For each donor, CD4 naive and CD4 memory were each run on three plates, CD8 naive on two plates, and CD8 memory on one plate. Blood TCR repertoires of roughly 5 healthy adults were deeply sequenced to estimate repertoire size and the extent of clonotype sharing between individuals. Each donor's leukapheresis produced roughly between roughly 0.85 and 9.5 billion PBMCs. The paper's findings and limits, for the study overall: Sharing across a few donors was observed for about 4.8% of naive CD4, over 3% of naive CD8, 2% to 2.5% of memory CD4, and less than 0.45% of memory CD8 clonotypes. Larger estimated clonotype richness was generally found for naive subsets than for memory subsets. Even with the large sequencing depth, rarefaction of the sorted-subset datasets indicated that sequencing was incomplete. Higher generation probabilities were observed for clonotypes shared by all four sorted-subset donors than for non-shared clonotypes. Pairwise subsampling indicated that sequencing depth was expected to affect the degree of clonotype sharing among donors. Because the study included a small number of donors, the genetic and exposure-history diversity represented was limited. Sampling was restricted to blood, and TCR repertoires in tissues likely differ from the TCR repertoires found in blood.

This clone was seen just once. Its antigen is currently not known. No much larger clone exists at a distance of one base, and base qualities are not known. In the same sample, other DNA sequences code for this CDR3. Using the deep immunoSEQ assay, TCR CDR3 regions were amplified from genomic DNA by multiplex PCR. Extracted genomic DNA from each cell subset was distributed evenly across all wells of several immunoSEQ 96-well plates, and each plate was treated as a replicate. For sorted subsets, each replicate PCR was loaded with about 0.2 ug genomic DNA, equivalent to about 30,000 T cell genomes. The purified libraries were quantified using a Qubit 3.0 fluorometer, sized with a Bioanalyzer 2100, and then quantified again using the KAPA Library Quantification kit. Every immunoSEQ 96-well plate was sequenced on a dedicated single-read 150-cycle Illumina NextSeq 550 flow cell. The authors' analysis ran thus. Because the immunoSEQ output held only junctional sequences and lacked quality scores, the filtering could not match the filtering applied to full-length reads. To assign V/J genes and CDR3, sequences were annotated against IMGT germline references using PyIR, a Python wrapper for IgBLAST v1.9. Any read was removed if the V/J assignment was weak (E-value above 1e-6), the CDR3 was missing, or the read contained stop codons, out-of-frame junctions, or ambiguous translated residues. A V3J clonotype was defined by an identical inferred V gene, J gene, and CDR3 amino acid sequence. To compute the percentage overlap between repertoires, the number of shared unique clonotypes was divided by the size of the smaller repertoire. Three approaches were used to assess repertoire richness: RTK rarefaction, the Chao1 estimator, and Recon v2.1 estimates of unobserved clonotypes. Generation probabilities for all TCRbeta clonotypes obtained by the gDNA method from a handful of donors were computed using OLGA. The clones in this table, taken by TCRdb from immuneACCESS, are in-frame only. Not every clone is retained; where verified, under half of the shortfall comes from an unresolved V gene, and the cause of the rest is unknown. V and J calls and clone size are as listed in that table; D and trimming were resolved from the DNA. In this sample the table shows 2,500,000 or so clones, roughly nine tenths of which occur a single time. Over 0.12% of the sample is taken by the ten largest.

The donors were healthy, HIV-negative adults with no recently reported acute infections or vaccinations. Only Caucasian adults living in Nashville, Tennessee, USA were represented among the donors. CD4+ T cells were enriched by magnetic negative selection; naive cells were then positively selected on CD45RA, and the negative fraction formed the memory subset. Blood was collected by leukapheresis, and PBMCs were isolated by Ficoll-Histopaque density gradient centrifugation and then cryopreserved in liquid nitrogen vapor phase. Analytical flow cytometry was used to check the purity and quantity of every magnetically sorted T cell population. Genomic DNA was isolated from each sorted fraction and quantified by UV absorbance on a Nanodrop 2000c. From its cysteine to its phenylalanine, the CDR3 spans 14 amino acids. CDR3 DNA is the only sequence kept; it has 42 bases, read in frame from the first base. CDR1 is given as SGHRS and CDR2 as YFSETQ, both from the germline V gene. V and J are truncated by 4 bases and 4 bases respectively, leaving an intervening sequence of 12 bases.

The sequenced material came from naive CD4+ T cells sorted from blood. Per the publication, the cell subset or site label means: CD45RA+ positively selected. Rearrangement joined TRBV5-1 to TRBJ1-5; perhaps TRBD1 is the D gene, with 5 bases matching. The clonotype comes from a man between 18 and 29 years old in good health. The DNA sequence is as follows: TGCGCCAGCAGCGGCGGGGGTCCGAATCAGCCCCAGCATTTT. This yields the protein CASSGGGPNQPQHF. With all but the CDR3 taken from the reference TRBV5-1 and TRBJ1-5 genes, the full variable domain is: KAGVTQTPRYLIKTRGQQVTLSCSPISGHRSVSWYQQTPGQGLQFLFEYFSETQRNKGNFPGRFSGRQFSNSRSEMNVSTLELGDSALYLCASSGGGPNQPQHFGDGTRLSIL.